The subject of this entry is one T cell receptor beta chain. iRepertoire HTBI primers and Arm-PCR of CDR3 regions built TCR beta libraries. In the original processing: Taken together, the samples had around 66 TRBV and approximately 13 TRBJ segments identified. MiXCR, run by TCRdb on the multiplex PCR reads, gives a single entry per CDR3 protein. The V and J calls come from TCRdb's annotation, not from the publication. The data show over 300,000 distinct CDR3 sequences, 20% seen once. This entry comes from a study of regulatory T cells in long-lasting Graves disease. The time point was: persistent/refractory GD, antithyroid drugs over 5 years with positive TRAb. There was RNA extracted from PBMCs, and the TCR library was made from it. The receptor was derived from a female donor with Graves disease. Sequenced here: peripheral blood mononuclear cells (PBMCs), sampled when the disease was refractory, from a patient treated with antithyroid drugs.

CDR3 residues: CASSGPTGSGNTIYF. The CDR3 DNA reads TGTGCCAGCAGTGGTCCGACAGGCTCTGGAAACACCATATATTTT. This chain connects TRBV6-2 or TRBV6-3 to TRBJ1-3; D is perhaps TRBD1 (6 bases). Trimming pared 5 bases from V and 0 bases from J, leaving 11 bases between. The CDR3 is 15 residues long. Germline CDR1 reads MNHEY; CDR2 reads SVGEGT.